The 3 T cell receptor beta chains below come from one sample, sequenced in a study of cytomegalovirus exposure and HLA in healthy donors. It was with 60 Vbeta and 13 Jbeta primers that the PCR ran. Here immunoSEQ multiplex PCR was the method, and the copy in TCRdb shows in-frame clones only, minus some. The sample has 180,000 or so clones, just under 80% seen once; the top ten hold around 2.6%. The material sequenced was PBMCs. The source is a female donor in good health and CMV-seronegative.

The DNA of the CDR3 is TGCGCCAGCAGCCCCGGTTTACTGCCAACCCCGCAATACTATGGCTACACCTTC. Residues: CASSPGLLPTPQYYGYTF. V gene TRBV5-1 combines with J gene TRBJ1-2; D call uncertain. CDR1 is SGHRS, CDR2 YFSETQ, per germline. There are 18 residues in the CDR3. V gave up 4 bases and J gave up 3 bases, with 25 bases separating them.

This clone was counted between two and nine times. In DNA, the CDR3 is TGTGCCAGCAGTACGGGACTCACCTACGAGCAGTACTTC. Protein sequence: CASSTGLTYEQYF. V is TRBV6-5 and J is TRBJ2-7, with TRBD2 as a possible D gene (6 bases). Trimming removed 5 bases from V and 2 bases from J, with 10 bases in between. Germline CDR1 MNHEY, CDR2 SVGAGI. This CDR3 region has 13 residues.

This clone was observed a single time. In DNA, the CDR3 is TGCGCCAGCAGCCATAGTTCGGAGACCGGGAACACTGAAGCTTTCTTT. Protein product: CASSHSSETGNTEAFF. This rearrangement joins TRBV4-1 to TRBJ1-1; D unresolved. CDR1 and CDR2 (germline): MGHRA, YSYEKL. The CDR3 covers 16 residues. V was trimmed by 3 bases and J by 1 base, leaving 15 bases between them.